Following are 12 T cell receptor beta chains from one sample sequenced in a study of T-cell reconstitution after alpha-beta-depleted transplantation in children. Unique molecular identifiers were incorporated during preparation of the TCRbeta library. Via MiXCR, TCRdb re-called the PCR reads, giving one row per CDR3 protein. This table holds about 250,000 distinct CDR3 sequences, 20% to 30% found once. The specimen was PBMCs, mostly from graft donor cells, collected 360 days after TCRalphabeta/CD19-depleted stem cell transplant. These receptors were obtained from a female patient aged 2-10 years who had a stem cell transplant for congenital amegakaryocytic thrombocytopenia, so the T cells may come from the graft donor.

In its sample, this clonotype was seen many times. V gene TRBV12-3 or TRBV12-4 combines with J gene TRBJ2-5, with D possibly being TRBD1 (5 bases). The ends were cut back, 6 bases at V and 5 bases at J, with 13 bases in the middle. This CDR3 region has 13 residues. The CDR3 DNA reads TGTGCCAGCAGAAAAGACAGTTGGGAGACCCAGTACTTC. Residues: CASRKDSWETQYF.

The chain employs TRBV12-3 or TRBV12-4 and TRBJ2-3; D gene unclear. V was clipped by 7 bases and J by 0 bases, with 8 bases between them. This CDR3 spans 13 amino acids. CDR3 sequence (DNA): TGTGCCAGCAAACGCATTAGCACAGATACGCAGTATTTT. Translating gives CASKRISTDTQYF.

V and J are TRBV29-1 and TRBJ1-1, with D possibly matching TRBD1 (6 bases). The CDR3 has 13 amino acids. V lost 3 bases, J lost 7 bases, and 15 bases lay in between. Germline CDR1 and CDR2: SQVTM and ANQGSEA. CDR3 nucleotides: TGCAGCGTTGAGGGAGGGACACGGGGTGAAGCTTTCTTT. As protein: CSVEGGTRGEAFF.

The chain employs TRBV30 and TRBJ2-7; 7 nucleotides align to TRBD1. J gave up 1 base and V 0 bases, and 6 bases lay outside the gene matches. The CDR3 contains 15 residues. Germline assignment: CDR1 GTSNPN and CDR2 SVGIG (reference sequence). This CDR3 reads CAWSVPHRGSYEQYF. The CDR3 coding sequence is TGTGCCTGGAGTGTACCCCACAGGGGATCCTACGAGCAGTACTTC.

A few counts support this clonotype. V is TRBV20-1 and J is TRBJ2-7; the D is unclear. Trimming took off 5 bases at V and 6 bases at J, with 17 bases between the two ends. This CDR3 is 13 amino acids long. Per the germline V gene, CDR1 is DFQATT and CDR2 is SNEGSKA (reference sequence). The CDR3 DNA reads as TGCAGTGCTTCACTCGGGCAATCTCCCGAGCAGTACTTC. Translation: CSASLGQSPEQYF.

This chain uses TRBV7-9 with TRBJ1-2; TRBD1 aligns across 10 bases. The trim removed 7 bases at V and 5 bases at J, leaving 4 bases unmatched. Germline values: CDR1 SEHNR, CDR2 FQNEAQ (reference sequence). The CDR3 is made up of 13 amino acids. DNA of the CDR3: TGTGCCAGCACGGACAGGGGGGAATATGGCTACACCTTC. Protein sequence: CASTDRGEYGYTF.

This clonotype was seen a few times. This chain links TRBV7-9 with TRBJ2-3; a weak D match, TRBD1 (5 bases). Between the trimmed V and J ends, which lost 5 bases and 2 bases, there was a span of 14 bases. This CDR3 has 15 residues. CDR1 and CDR2 from the germline V gene are SEHNR and FQNEAQ (reference sequence). This chain's CDR3 is CASSAQGLPTDTQYF. CDR3 in DNA: TGTGCCAGCAGCGCCCAGGGCCTCCCCACAGATACGCAGTATTTT.

This clonotype has just a few counts. J is TRBJ1-5 and V is TRBV28, with D possibly TRBD1 on 6 matching bases. Trimming took off 8 bases at V and 2 bases at J, with 16 bases between the two ends. From germline, CDR1 is MDHEN and CDR2 SYDVKM. CDR3 length: 15 residues. The CDR3 coding sequence is TGTGCCAGCCACAAGGGGGGGTGGGGCAATCAGCCCCAGCATTTT. Protein: CASHKGGWGNQPQHF.

This clonotype was found a few times. The rearrangement joins TRBV24-1 to TRBJ2-1; unclear D gene. The V gene's germline CDR1 is KGHDR and CDR2 SFDVKD. The CDR3 is 14 amino acids. Trimming removed 0 bases from V and 4 bases from J, with 6 bases in between. This CDR3 reads CATSDLDIYNEQFF. The CDR3 nucleotides read TGTGCCACCAGTGATTTGGACATATACAATGAGCAGTTCTTC.

This clonotype was counted a few times. This chain connects TRBV11-2 to TRBJ2-1, with 14 nucleotides matching TRBD2. Germline V lookup: CDR1 SGHAT, CDR2 FQNNGV. V trimming: 2 bases; J trimming: 2 bases; junction bases outside the gene matches: 8. CDR3 length: 19 residues. The CDR3 loop reads CASSLRGLAGDVPYNEQFF. The CDR3 DNA sequence: TGTGCCAGCAGCTTAAGGGGACTAGCGGGAGATGTGCCCTACAATGAGCAGTTCTTC.

This clonotype was detected a few times. The chain couples TRBV10-3 to TRBJ2-3; no reliable D call. In germline, CDR1 is ENHRY, CDR2 SYGVKD. The CDR3 contains 13 residues. V was clipped by 7 bases and J by 3 bases, with 11 bases between them. DNA for the CDR3: TGTGCCATCACTCCGGACCCAACAGATACGCAGTATTTT. This codes for CAITPDPTDTQYF.

This clonotype has more than one count but fewer than ten. V usage is TRBV5-1 and J usage is TRBJ1-4; D gene uncertain. This CDR3 contains 18 residues. Between the trimmed V and J ends, which lost 3 bases and 0 bases, there was a span of 18 bases. Germline values: CDR1 SGHRS, CDR2 YFSETQ. CDR3 region: CASSSGLSPPSTNEKLFF. CDR3 bases: TGCGCCAGCAGCTCCGGGCTTTCTCCTCCTTCAACTAATGAAAAACTGTTTTTT.